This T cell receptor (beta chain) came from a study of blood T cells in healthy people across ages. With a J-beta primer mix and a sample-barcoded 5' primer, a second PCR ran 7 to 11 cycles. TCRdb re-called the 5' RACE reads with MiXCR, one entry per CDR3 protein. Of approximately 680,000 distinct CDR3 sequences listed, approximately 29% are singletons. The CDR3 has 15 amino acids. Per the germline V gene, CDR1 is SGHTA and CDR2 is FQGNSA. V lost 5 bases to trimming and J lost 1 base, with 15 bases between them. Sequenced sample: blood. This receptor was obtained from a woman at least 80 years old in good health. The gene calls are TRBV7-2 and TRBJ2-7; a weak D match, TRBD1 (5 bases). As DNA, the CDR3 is TGTGCCAGCAGCCCCCTTGAAGCAGGGTCCTACGAGCAGTACTTC. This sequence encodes CASSPLEAGSYEQYF. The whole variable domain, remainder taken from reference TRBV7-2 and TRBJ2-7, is GAGVSQSPSNKVTEKGKDVELRCDPISGHTALYWYRQSLGQGLEFLIYFQGNSAPDKSGLPSDRFSAERTGGSVSTLTIQRTQQEDSAVYLCASSPLEAGSYEQYFGPGTRLTVT.